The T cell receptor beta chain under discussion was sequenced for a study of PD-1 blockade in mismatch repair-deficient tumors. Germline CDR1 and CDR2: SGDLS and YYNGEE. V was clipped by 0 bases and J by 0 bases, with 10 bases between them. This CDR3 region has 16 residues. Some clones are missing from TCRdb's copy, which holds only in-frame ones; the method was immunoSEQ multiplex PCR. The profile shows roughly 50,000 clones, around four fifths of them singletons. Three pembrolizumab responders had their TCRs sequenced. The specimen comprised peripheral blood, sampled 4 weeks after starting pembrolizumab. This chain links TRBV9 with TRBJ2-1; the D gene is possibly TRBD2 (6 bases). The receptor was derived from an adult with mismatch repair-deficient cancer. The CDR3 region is CASSVVGRSSYNEQFF. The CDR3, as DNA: TGTGCCAGCAGCGTAGTCGGGAGAAGCTCCTACAATGAGCAGTTCTTC. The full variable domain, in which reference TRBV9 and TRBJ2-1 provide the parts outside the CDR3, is DSGVTQTPKHLITATGQRVTLRCSPRSGDLSVYWYQQSLDQGLQFLIQYYNGEERAKGNILERFSAQQFPDLHSELNLSSLELGDSALYFCASSVVGRSSYNEQFFGPGTRLTVL.